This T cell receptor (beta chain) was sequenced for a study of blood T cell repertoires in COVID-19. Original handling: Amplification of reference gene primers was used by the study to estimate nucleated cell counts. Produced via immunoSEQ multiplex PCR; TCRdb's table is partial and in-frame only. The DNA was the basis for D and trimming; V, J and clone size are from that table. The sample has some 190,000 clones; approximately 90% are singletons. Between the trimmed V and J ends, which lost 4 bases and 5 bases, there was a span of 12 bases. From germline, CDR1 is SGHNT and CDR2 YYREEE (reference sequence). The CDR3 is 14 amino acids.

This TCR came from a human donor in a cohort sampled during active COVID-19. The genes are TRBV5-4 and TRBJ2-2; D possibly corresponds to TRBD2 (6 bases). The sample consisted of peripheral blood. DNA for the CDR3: TGTGCCAGCAGCACCCGGACTACAACCGGGGAGCTGTTTTTT. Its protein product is CASSTRTTTGELFF.